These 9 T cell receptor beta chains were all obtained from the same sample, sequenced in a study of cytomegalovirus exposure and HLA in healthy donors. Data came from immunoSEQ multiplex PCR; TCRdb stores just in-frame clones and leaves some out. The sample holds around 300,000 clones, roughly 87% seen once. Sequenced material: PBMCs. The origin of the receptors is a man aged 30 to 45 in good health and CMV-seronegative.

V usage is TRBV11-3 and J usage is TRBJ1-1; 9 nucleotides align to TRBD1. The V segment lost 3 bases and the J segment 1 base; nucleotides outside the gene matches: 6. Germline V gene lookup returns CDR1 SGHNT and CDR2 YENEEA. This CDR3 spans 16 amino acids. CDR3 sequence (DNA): TGTGCCAGCAGCTTGGGACAGGGACTTAAGAACACTGAAGCTTTCTTT. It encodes CASSLGQGLKNTEAFF. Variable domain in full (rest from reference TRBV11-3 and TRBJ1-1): EAGVVQSPRYKIIEKKQPVAFWCNPISGHNTLYWYLQNLGQGPELLIRYENEEAVDDSQLPKDRFSAERLKGVDSTLKIQPAELGDSAVYLCASSLGQGLKNTEAFFGQGTRLTVV.

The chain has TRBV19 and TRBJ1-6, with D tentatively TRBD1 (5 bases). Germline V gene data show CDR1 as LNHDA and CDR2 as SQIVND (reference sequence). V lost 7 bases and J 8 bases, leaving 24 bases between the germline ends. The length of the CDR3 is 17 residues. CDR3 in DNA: TGTGCCAGTACCACCTGGCCAACACAGGAGACTCATTCACCCCTCCACTTT. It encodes CASTTWPTQETHSPLHF.

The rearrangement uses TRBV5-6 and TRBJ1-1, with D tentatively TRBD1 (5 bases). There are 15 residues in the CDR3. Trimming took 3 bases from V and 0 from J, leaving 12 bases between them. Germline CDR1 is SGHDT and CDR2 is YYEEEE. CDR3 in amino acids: CASSSTDNLNTEAFF. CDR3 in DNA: TGTGCCAGCAGCTCGACAGATAACCTGAACACTGAAGCTTTCTTT.

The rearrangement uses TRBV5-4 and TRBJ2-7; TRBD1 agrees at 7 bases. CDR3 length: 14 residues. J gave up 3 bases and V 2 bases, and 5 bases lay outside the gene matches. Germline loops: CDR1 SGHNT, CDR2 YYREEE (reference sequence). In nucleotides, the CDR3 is TGTGCCAGCAGCTTCGAGGGGGCCGGCTACGAGCAGTACTTC. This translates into CASSFEGAGYEQYF.

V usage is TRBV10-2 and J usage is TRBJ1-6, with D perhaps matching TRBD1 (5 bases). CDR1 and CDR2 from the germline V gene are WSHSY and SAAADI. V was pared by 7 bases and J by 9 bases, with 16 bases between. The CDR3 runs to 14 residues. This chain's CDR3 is CASTSGGVGSPLHF. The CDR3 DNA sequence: TGCGCCAGCACTTCGGGGGGAGTGGGTTCACCCCTCCACTTT.

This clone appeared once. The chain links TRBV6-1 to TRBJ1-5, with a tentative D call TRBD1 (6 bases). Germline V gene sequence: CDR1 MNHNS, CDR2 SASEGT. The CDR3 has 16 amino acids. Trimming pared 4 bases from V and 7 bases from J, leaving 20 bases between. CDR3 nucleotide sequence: TGTGCCAGCAGTGCCCCAGAGGGGGGGCCCGGACAGCCCCAGCATTTT. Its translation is CASSAPEGGPGQPQHF.

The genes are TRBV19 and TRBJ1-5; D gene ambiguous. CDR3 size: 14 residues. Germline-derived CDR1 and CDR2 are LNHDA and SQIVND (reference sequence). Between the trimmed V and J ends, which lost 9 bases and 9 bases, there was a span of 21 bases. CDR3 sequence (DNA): TGTGCCAGCACCATTCGGGGTGCGACACGGCCCCAGCATTTT. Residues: CASTIRGATRPQHF. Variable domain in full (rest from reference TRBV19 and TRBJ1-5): DGGITQSPKYLFRKEGQNVTLSCEQNLNHDAMYWYRQDPGQGLRLIYYSQIVNDFQKGDIAEGYSVSREKKESFPLTVTSAQKNPTAFYLCASTIRGATRPQHFGDGTRLSIL.

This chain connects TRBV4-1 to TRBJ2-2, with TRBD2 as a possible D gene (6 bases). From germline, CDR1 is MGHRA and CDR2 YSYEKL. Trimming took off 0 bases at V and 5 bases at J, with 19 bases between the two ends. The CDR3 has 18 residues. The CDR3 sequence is CASSQDLRQRGGTGELFF. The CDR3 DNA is TGCGCCAGCAGCCAAGATCTTAGGCAGCGTGGGGGGACCGGGGAGCTGTTTTTT.

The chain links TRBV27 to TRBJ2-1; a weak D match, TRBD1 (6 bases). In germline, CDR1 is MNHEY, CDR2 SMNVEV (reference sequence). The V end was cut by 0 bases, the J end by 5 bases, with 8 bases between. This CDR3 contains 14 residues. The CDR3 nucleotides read TGTGCCAGCAGTTTATCTGGACAGAACAATGAGCAGTTCTTC. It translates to CASSLSGQNNEQFF.